Below, 29 T cell receptor beta chains from the same sample are listed, as sequenced in a study. TCRdb reanalysed the 5' RACE reads using MiXCR and keeps one entry per CDR3 protein. The sample has nearly 55,000 distinct CDR3 sequences, 24% seen once. The sequenced material came from tumor-infiltrating naive CD4+ T cells sorted from the breast tumor. Subset denoted: naive CD4+ T cells, CD4+CD45RA+CD25-. The receptors originated from a female donor with breast cancer.

This clonotype ranks as medium-sized. The chain is built from TRBV6-5 and TRBJ2-3; 9 bases fit TRBD1. The germline gives CDR1 MNHEY, CDR2 SVGAGI. The CDR3 length is 14 residues. J lost 1 base, V lost 6 bases, and 2 bases had no gene match. For the CDR3, the DNA is TGTGCCAGCAGAAGGACAGGGGGCACAGATACGCAGTATTTT. Amino acid sequence: CASRRTGGTDTQYF.

Turning to this clonotype: At one of its ends the junction is not consistent with the germline gene, which may arise from a read error. This chain joins TRBV28 and TRBJ1-6; 8 positions agree with TRBD1. There are 20 residues in the CDR3. The germline CDR1 and CDR2 sequences are MDHEN and SYDVKM. CDR3: CASSSVRDTGGGSYKSPLHF. The CDR3 DNA sequence: TGTGCCAGCAGTTCTGTCCGGGACACAGGGGGGGGGTCCTATAAGTCACCCCTCCACTTT.

This clonotype was seen ten or more times. V usage is TRBV24-1 and J usage is TRBJ2-3; 10 bases map to TRBD2. V gave up 7 bases and J gave up 4 bases; unmatched junction bases: 7. The CDR3 covers 15 residues. Germline CDR1 and CDR2: KGHDR and SFDVKD. The CDR3 bases are TGTGCCACCAGGAGAGCGGGAGGGCCCGCAGATACGCAGTATTTT. Protein product: CATRRAGGPADTQYF.

This clonotype was recorded at least ten times. The chain has TRBV6-6 and TRBJ2-7, with a tentative D call TRBD2 (5 bases). The ends were cut back, 6 bases at V and 7 bases at J, with 19 bases in the middle. The germline V gene has CDR1 MNHNY and CDR2 SVGAGI (reference sequence). This CDR3 spans 14 amino acids. The CDR3 DNA reads as TGTGCCAGCAGCCCTGGGGAGCGGCCCGGGGAGCAGTACTTC. Translation: CASSPGERPGEQYF.

This clonotype was detected ten times or more. The rearrangement uses TRBV5-1 and TRBJ1-1; D call uncertain. This CDR3 has 13 amino acids. Germline assignment: CDR1 SGHRS and CDR2 YFSETQ. V lost 4 bases and J lost 4, with 11 bases in between. The CDR3 nucleotides read TGCGCCAGCAGCCTAGACAAATTCACTGAAGCTTTCTTT. Amino acids: CASSLDKFTEAFF.

This clonotype qualifies as medium-sized. CDR3 DNA sequence: TGTGCCAGCAGTTTACAGGGGGCAAATTCACCCCTCCACTTT. Translated, it gives CASSLQGANSPLHF. The rearrangement uses TRBV12-3 or TRBV12-4 and TRBJ1-6, with 8 positions matching TRBD1. This CDR3 has 14 residues. The V gene end was trimmed by 2 bases and the J gene end by 7 bases; junction bases not matched to a gene: 1.

This chain links TRBV27 with TRBJ2-2; D uncertain. V was shortened by 4 bases and J by 6 bases, with 18 bases between the two germline ends. The CDR3 runs to 16 residues. Germline V gene sequence: CDR1 MNHEY, CDR2 SMNVEV (reference sequence). In DNA, the CDR3 is TGTGCCAGCAGTTCCCTACAGAGTTTGTTGCCCGGGGAGCTGTTTTTT. It is translated as CASSSLQSLLPGELFF.

The chain links TRBV5-4 to TRBJ2-1, with TRBD2 matching 13 bases. The junction had 5 bases not matched to a gene; V was cut back by 4 bases and J by 7 bases. This CDR3 is 15 amino acids long. Germline CDR1 SGHNT, CDR2 YYREEE (reference sequence). CDR3 nucleotides: TGTGCCAGCAGCGCCGGACTAGCGGGAGCGAATGAGCAGTTCTTC. It translates to CASSAGLAGANEQFF.

This chain connects TRBV11-2 to TRBJ2-2; D perhaps matches TRBD2 (5 bases). Germline V CDR1 and CDR2: SGHAT, FQNNGV. The germline V and J ends were trimmed by 3 bases and 5 bases, with 13 bases remaining between them. The CDR3 is 15 amino acids. CDR3 residues: CASSLTWGETGELFF. The CDR3 coding sequence is TGTGCCAGCAGCTTGACATGGGGAGAAACCGGGGAGCTGTTTTTT.

Of note for this clonotype: A much larger clone differs by one base, so this may be a read error. The chain uses TRBV11-2 and TRBJ1-3; 10 nucleotides line up with TRBD1. The CDR3 runs 14 residues. Germline-derived CDR1 and CDR2 are SGHAT and FQNNGV. Losses at the gene ends were 6 bases for V and 5 bases for J; bases not matched to a gene: 4. The CDR3, as DNA: TGTGCCAGCAGTCGCGACAGGGGGCGAAACACCATATATTTT. Translating it yields CASSRDRGRNTIYF.

The V and J genes are TRBV5-1 and TRBJ2-2; no clear D gene. The germline V gene encodes CDR1 SGHRS and CDR2 YFSETQ. V lost 3 bases and J lost 3, with 15 bases in between. The CDR3 covers 16 residues. Here the CDR3 reads CASSSMTRSDTGELFF. The DNA for the CDR3 is TGCGCCAGCAGCTCGATGACGCGTTCTGACACCGGGGAGCTGTTTTTT.

In this sample, this clonotype turned up a few times. V usage is TRBV11-1 and J usage is TRBJ2-2; no clear D gene. V dropped 5 bases and J dropped 7 bases, with 11 bases sitting between them. Germline CDR1 SGHAT, CDR2 FQDESV (reference sequence). The CDR3 extends over 13 amino acids. Here the CDR3 reads CASSRARSGELFF. In DNA form, the CDR3 reads TGTGCCAGCAGCCGGGCTAGAAGCGGGGAGCTGTTTTTT.

This clonotype was detected a few times. V usage is TRBV19 and J usage is TRBJ2-1, with 10 bases fitting TRBD2. The germline CDR1 and CDR2 sequences are LNHDA and SQIVND (reference sequence). The junction had 10 bases not matched to a gene; V was cut back by 7 bases and J by 4 bases. The CDR3 is made up of 16 amino acids. In nucleotides, the CDR3 is TGTGCCAGTAAGACTACCGGGACTAGCGTTTACAATGAGCAGTTCTTC. This gives the protein CASKTTGTSVYNEQFF.

The CDR3, as DNA: TGCGCCAGCAGCTTGCTGGCCTCTGGGGCCAACGTCCTGACTTTC. As protein: CASSLLASGANVLTF. The chain combines TRBV5-1 with TRBJ2-6; D remains ambiguous. This CDR3 spans 15 amino acids. CDR1 and CDR2 from the germline V gene are SGHRS and YFSETQ. The germline V and J ends were trimmed by 1 base and 0 bases, with 5 bases remaining between them.

As regards this clonotype: Mismatch with germline at one junction end may stem from a read error. The chain recombines TRBV20-1 with TRBJ2-1; 13 bases are a match to TRBD2. Germline CDR1 and CDR2: DFQATT and SNEGSKA (reference sequence). There are 15 residues in the CDR3. As DNA, the CDR3 is TGCAGTGCTCCTCCGGGACTAGCGGGAAACAAGGAGCAGTTCTTC. Translated, it gives CSAPPGLAGNKEQFF.

This clonotype has just one count. The CDR3 ends on some other residue instead of the conserved phenylalanine or tryptophan, so this is likely a read error. The chain is built from TRBV4-3 and TRBJ1-5, with no clear D. This CDR3 is built from 14 residues. Germline V gene sequence: CDR1 LGHNA, CDR2 YSLEER. V was cut by 0 bases and J by 9 bases, with 12 bases left in between. The chain's CDR3 is CASSQDARRGPQHL. The CDR3, as DNA: TGCGCCAGCAGCCAAGATGCACGGCGGGGGCCCCAGCATTTG.

About this clonotype: At one end, the junction sequence differs from germline, possibly due to a read error. The rearrangement uses TRBV18 and TRBJ2-1; 15 bases are shared with TRBD2. Germline lookup yields CDR1 KGHSH and CDR2 LQKENI. This CDR3 spans 15 amino acids. In nucleotides, the CDR3 is TGTGCCAGCGGGACTAGCGGGAGGAATACTATTGAGCAGTTATTC. It codes for CASGTSGRNTIEQLF.

Turning to this clonotype: As the CDR3 is not closed by the conserved phenylalanine or tryptophan, this likely results from a read error. The CDR3 is CASSQEWGEQFL. CDR3 in DNA: TGTGCCAGCAGCCAAGAATGGGGTGAGCAGTTCCTC. The V gene is TRBV3-1, the J gene TRBJ2-1; no firm D call. The CDR3 length is 12 residues. V was clipped by 0 bases and J by 9 bases, with 6 bases between them. Germline V gene sequence: CDR1 LGHDT, CDR2 YNNKEL (reference sequence).

This clonotype was counted many times. The chain couples TRBV5-1 to TRBJ2-7, with a weak D call TRBD1 (7 bases). The CDR3 extends over 13 amino acids. CDR1 is SGHRS and CDR2 is YFSETQ in the germline V gene. V was pared by 2 bases and J by 6 bases, with 12 bases between. In DNA form, the CDR3 reads TGCGCCAGCAGCTTTCAGGGGGGCGGCGAGCAGTACTTC. Residues: CASSFQGGGEQYF.

There are a few counts of this clonotype. The chain couples TRBV24-1 to TRBJ2-1; 11 bases line up with TRBD2. In germline, CDR1 is KGHDR, CDR2 SFDVKD. CDR3 length equals 16 residues. Trimming removed 7 bases from V and 7 bases from J; junction bases left unmatched: 11. CDR3 coding DNA: TGTGCCACCAGGGGGTTTAGCGGGAGGGAAAATAATGAGCAGTTCTTC. Translation: CATRGFSGRENNEQFF.

V usage is TRBV5-1 and J usage is TRBJ2-5; 10 nucleotides agree with TRBD2. The CDR3 contains 17 residues. J was trimmed by 2 bases and V by 0 bases; bases with no gene match: 7. Germline V gene data show CDR1 as SGHRS and CDR2 as YFSETQ. CDR3 amino acids: CASSLASGRARQETQYF. The CDR3 region has the DNA TGCGCCAGCAGCTTGGCCAGCGGGAGGGCTAGGCAAGAGACCCAGTACTTC.

V is TRBV6-1 and J is TRBJ1-1, with TRBD1 identical over 12 bases. The CDR3 is 16 amino acids. The V gene end was trimmed by 6 bases and the J gene end by 3 bases; junction bases not matched to a gene: 8. Germline assignment: CDR1 MNHNS and CDR2 SASEGT. As DNA, the CDR3 is TGTGCCAGCAGACTAGGGACAGGGGGCCCGTACACTGAAGCTTTCTTT. It is translated as CASRLGTGGPYTEAFF.

The rearrangement links TRBV7-3 to TRBJ2-1, with 14 bases aligning to TRBD2. Germline assignment: CDR1 SGHTA and CDR2 FQGTGA. V dropped 3 bases and J dropped 8; count of bases not matched to a gene: 6. This CDR3 is built from 16 residues. The DNA for the CDR3 is TGTGCCAGCAGCTTCTCTGGGACTAGCGGGAGCTATGAGCAGTTCTTC. Its protein product is CASSFSGTSGSYEQFF.

Regarding this clonotype: This sequence may be a read error, since a much larger clone differs from it by one base. The chain uses TRBV7-2 and TRBJ1-1; D ambiguous. Germline CDR1 is SGHTA and CDR2 is FQGNSA. Trimming shortened V by 4 bases and J by 3 bases, and 9 bases separated the two germline ends. There are 13 residues in the CDR3. CDR3 in DNA: TGTGCCAGCAGCTCCAGCCAGGACACTGAAGCTTTCTTT. Translating it yields CASSSSQDTEAFF. Drawing the rest from reference TRBV7-2 and TRBJ1-1, the complete variable domain is GAGVSQSPSNKVTEKGKDVELRCDPISGHTALYWYRQSLGQGLEFLIYFQGNSAPDKSGLPSDRFSAERTGGSVSTLTIQRTQQEDSAVYLCASSSSQDTEAFFGQGTRLTVV.

This chain links TRBV27 with TRBJ2-7; 9 positions match TRBD2. The V and J ends lost 4 bases and 0 bases, in that order; junction bases with no gene match: 4. CDR1 is MNHEY and CDR2 is SMNVEV in the germline V gene (reference sequence). There are 15 residues in the CDR3. CDR3 in DNA: TGTGCCAGCAGTTCCCTAGCGGGGATCTCCTACGAGCAGTACTTC. Protein product: CASSSLAGISYEQYF.

This clonotype was seen only a few times. The CDR3 coding sequence is TGTGCCAGCAGTAAAGGAGGATACAATGAGCAGTTCTTC. This codes for CASSKGGYNEQFF. The rearrangement uses TRBV25-1 and TRBJ2-1; D is perhaps TRBD2 (5 bases). The CDR3 loop spans 13 amino acids. From germline, CDR1 is MGHDK and CDR2 SYGVNS. V was cut by 5 bases and J by 4 bases, with 9 bases left in between. The full variable domain, with the rest looked up from reference TRBV25-1 and TRBJ2-1, is EADIYQTPRYLVIGTGKKITLECSQTMGHDKMYWYQQDPGMELHLIHYSYGVNSTEKGDLSSESTVSRIRTEHFPLTLESARPSHTSQYLCASSKGGYNEQFFGPGTRLTVL.

Many counts were recorded for this clonotype. The gene calls are TRBV5-1 and TRBJ2-2, with D unresolved. Trimming took 5 bases from V and 1 from J, leaving 9 bases between them. Germline-derived CDR1 and CDR2 are SGHRS and YFSETQ. This CDR3 is 14 amino acids long. The CDR3 coding sequence is TGCGCCAGCAGTCCAGAAGGGAACACCGGGGAGCTGTTTTTT. This sequence encodes CASSPEGNTGELFF.

This clonotype was seen repeatedly, ten times or more. The gene calls are TRBV6-2 or TRBV6-3 and TRBJ1-2, with 9 bases matching TRBD1. The CDR3 runs to 15 residues. Germline CDR1 and CDR2: MNHEY and SVGEGT. Losses at the gene ends were 6 bases for V and 3 bases for J; bases not matched to a gene: 8. CDR3 sequence (DNA): TGTGCCAGCAGCATACCCAGGACAGGGGACTATGGCTACACCTTC. Protein product: CASSIPRTGDYGYTF.

This clonotype has only a few counts. V gene TRBV5-1 combines with J gene TRBJ2-1; 10 bases fit TRBD2. The CDR3 is 16 amino acids. The germline V gene has CDR1 SGHRS and CDR2 YFSETQ. The trim removed 4 bases at V and 7 bases at J, leaving 11 bases unmatched. CDR3 nucleotide sequence: TGCGCCAGCAGCACCCAACCTAGCGGGAGTTGGAATGAGCAGTTCTTC. It is translated as CASSTQPSGSWNEQFF.